Many counts were recorded for the clone carrying this T cell receptor (beta chain). The data derive from a study of T-cell reconstitution after alpha-beta-depleted transplantation in children. Using unique molecular identifiers, the investigators prepared the TCRbeta library. TCRdb recomputed calls from the PCR reads with MiXCR, one row per CDR3 protein. The sample yields roughly 200,000 distinct CDR3 sequences, about 6.8% seen once. The clonotype originates from a human donor who donated a stem cell graft to a child with Wiskott-Aldrich syndrome. Sequencing was performed on PBMCs from the stem cell graft donor, taken from the stem cell graft.

The CDR3 sequence is CSASQGAGANVLTF. The CDR3 nucleotides read TGCAGTGCTAGTCAGGGTGCCGGGGCCAACGTCCTGACTTTC. V usage is TRBV20-1 and J usage is TRBJ2-6; D is possibly TRBD1 (5 bases). The V end was cut by 3 bases, the J end by 4 bases, with 10 bases between. Per the germline V gene, CDR1 is DFQATT and CDR2 is SNEGSKA (reference sequence). The CDR3 has 14 amino acids.